This TCR beta chain was obtained from a study of blood T cell repertoires in COVID-19. Study overall: Acute and convalescent COVID-19 specimens originated in the United States, Italy and Spain. The cDNA or gDNA used as material had been derived from T cells, B-cell-depleted T cells, or PBMCs.

Per the original methods: Researchers report that nucleated cell counts were estimated from reference gene primer amplification. Method: immunoSEQ multiplex PCR; TCRdb's copy keeps in-frame clones and lacks some. The D gene and trimming were derived from the DNA, and the V and J assignments and clone size from that table. Of about 270,000 clones listed, 82% were seen once; the top ten hold roughly 3.1%. From germline, CDR1 is SEHNR and CDR2 FQNEAQ (reference sequence). The CDR3 spans 15 residues. Trimming removed 2 bases at V and 1 base at J, with 10 bases between. Sequencing was carried out using peripheral blood. This chain uses TRBV7-9 with TRBJ2-3; tentative D call: TRBD2 (5 bases). This receptor was identified in a woman aged 18-29 years with acute or convalescent COVID-19. CDR3: CASSLSGVRTDTQYF. The CDR3, as DNA: TGTGCCAGCAGCTTATCCGGGGTTCGCACAGATACGCAGTATTTT.